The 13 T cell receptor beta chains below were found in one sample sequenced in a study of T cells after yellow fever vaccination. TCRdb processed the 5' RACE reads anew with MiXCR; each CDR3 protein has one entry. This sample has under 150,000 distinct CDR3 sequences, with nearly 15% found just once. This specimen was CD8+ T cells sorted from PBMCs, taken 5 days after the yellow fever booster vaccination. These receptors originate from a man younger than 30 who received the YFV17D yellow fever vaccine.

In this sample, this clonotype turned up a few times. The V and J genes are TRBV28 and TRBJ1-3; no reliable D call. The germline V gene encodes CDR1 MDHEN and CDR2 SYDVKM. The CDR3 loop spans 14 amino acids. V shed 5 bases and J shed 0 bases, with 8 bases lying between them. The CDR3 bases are TGTGCCAGCAGTCCAGGAGACTCTGGAAACACCATATATTTT. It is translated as CASSPGDSGNTIYF.

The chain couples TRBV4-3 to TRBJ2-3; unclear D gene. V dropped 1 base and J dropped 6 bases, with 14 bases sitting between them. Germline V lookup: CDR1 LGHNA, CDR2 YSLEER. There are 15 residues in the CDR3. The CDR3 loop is CASSQVRRQDDTQYF. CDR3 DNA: TGCGCCAGCAGCCAAGTCAGGCGCCAGGACGATACGCAGTATTTT.

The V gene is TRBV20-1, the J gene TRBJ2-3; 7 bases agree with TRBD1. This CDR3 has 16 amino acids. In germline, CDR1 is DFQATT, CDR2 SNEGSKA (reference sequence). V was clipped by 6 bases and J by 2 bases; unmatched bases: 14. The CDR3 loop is CSATTERTGDTDTQYF. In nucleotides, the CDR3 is TGCAGTGCAACAACCGAGAGGACAGGAGACACAGATACGCAGTATTTT.

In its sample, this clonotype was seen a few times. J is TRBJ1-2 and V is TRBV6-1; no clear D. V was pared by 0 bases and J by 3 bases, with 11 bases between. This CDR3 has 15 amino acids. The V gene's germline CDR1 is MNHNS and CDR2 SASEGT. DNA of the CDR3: TGTGCCAGCAGTGAAGCGCAGGACCCCTACTATGGCTACACCTTC. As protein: CASSEAQDPYYGYTF.

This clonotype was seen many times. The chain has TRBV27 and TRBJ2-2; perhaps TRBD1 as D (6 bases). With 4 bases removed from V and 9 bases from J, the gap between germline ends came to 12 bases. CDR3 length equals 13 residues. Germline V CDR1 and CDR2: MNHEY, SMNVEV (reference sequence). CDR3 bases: TGTGCCAGCAGTTCCCAGGGGTCCCGGGAGCTGTTTTTT. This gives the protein CASSSQGSRELFF.

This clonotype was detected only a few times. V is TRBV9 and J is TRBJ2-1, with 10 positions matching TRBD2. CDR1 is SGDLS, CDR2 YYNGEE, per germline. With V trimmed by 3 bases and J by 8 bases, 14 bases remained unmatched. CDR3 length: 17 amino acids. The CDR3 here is CASSGRTSGAQQDEQFF. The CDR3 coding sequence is TGTGCCAGCAGCGGGCGAACTAGCGGGGCTCAACAAGATGAGCAGTTCTTC.

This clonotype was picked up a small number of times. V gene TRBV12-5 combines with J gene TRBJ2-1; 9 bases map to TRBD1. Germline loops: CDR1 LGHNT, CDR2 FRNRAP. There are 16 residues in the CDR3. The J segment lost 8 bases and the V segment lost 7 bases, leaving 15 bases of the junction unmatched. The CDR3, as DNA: TGTGCTAGTGTCGGGGACAGGGCTCCCCCCTTAGATGAGCAGTTCTTC. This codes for CASVGDRAPPLDEQFF.

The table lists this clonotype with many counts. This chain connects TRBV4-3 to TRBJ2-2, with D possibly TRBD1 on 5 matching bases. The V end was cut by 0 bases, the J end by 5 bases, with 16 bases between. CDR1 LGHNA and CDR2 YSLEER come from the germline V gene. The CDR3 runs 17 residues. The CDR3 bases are TGCGCCAGCAGCCAAGAATTTACCAGAAGGGGTACCGGGGAGCTGTTTTTT. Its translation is CASSQEFTRRGTGELFF.

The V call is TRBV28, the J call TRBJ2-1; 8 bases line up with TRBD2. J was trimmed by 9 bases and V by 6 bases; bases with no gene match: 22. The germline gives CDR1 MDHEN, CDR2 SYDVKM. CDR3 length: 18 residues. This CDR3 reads CASSPGTRLRQWGCEQFF. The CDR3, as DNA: TGTGCCAGCAGCCCCGGGACTAGGCTTCGGCAGTGGGGGTGTGAGCAGTTCTTC.

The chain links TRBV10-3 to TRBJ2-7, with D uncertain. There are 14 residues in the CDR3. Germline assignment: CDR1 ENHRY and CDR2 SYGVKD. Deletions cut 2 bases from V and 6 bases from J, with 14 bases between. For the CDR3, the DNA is TGTGCCATCAGTGAGGAGGTTGTTACTCTCGAGCAGTACTTC. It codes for CAISEEVVTLEQYF.

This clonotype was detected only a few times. The CDR3 sequence: CASSSTSLAESSTDTQYF. The CDR3 DNA reads TGTGCCAGCAGTTCAACCTCACTAGCGGAGTCTAGCACAGATACGCAGTATTTT. The chain joins TRBV12-3 or TRBV12-4 to TRBJ2-3; 8 positions agree with TRBD2. Unmatched junction bases numbered 12, after V lost 4 bases and J lost 0 bases. The CDR3 runs to 18 residues.

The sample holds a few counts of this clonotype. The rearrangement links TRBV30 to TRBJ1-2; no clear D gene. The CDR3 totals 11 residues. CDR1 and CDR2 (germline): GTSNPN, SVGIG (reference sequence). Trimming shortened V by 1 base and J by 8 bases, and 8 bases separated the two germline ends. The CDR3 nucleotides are TGTGCCTGGAGTGGGGAGGGCGGCTACACCTTC. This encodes CAWSGEGGYTF.

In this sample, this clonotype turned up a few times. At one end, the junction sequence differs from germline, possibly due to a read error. The CDR3 loop reads CASSSWEGNEQFF. The CDR3 nucleotides are TGTGCTAGCAGCTCCTGGGAGGGCAATGAGCAGTTCTTC. The chain recombines TRBV7-7 with TRBJ2-1; 7 bases are shared with TRBD2. The CDR3 is made up of 13 amino acids. The V gene's germline CDR1 is SSHAT and CDR2 FNYEAQ (reference sequence).